Here is one TCR beta chain with its context. Its cognate antigen has yet to be identified. Base-call qualities are not available, and no considerably larger clone is one nucleotide away. The germline V gene encodes CDR1 SGHRS and CDR2 YFSETQ. The CDR3 runs 14 amino acids, cysteine and phenylalanine included. The sequence is cut down to CDR3 DNA, 42 bases in frame from base 1. V sheds 8 bases and J sheds 2 bases, leaving 17 bases between their ends. The source of the sample is a study of blood T cell repertoires in COVID-19 (dated by TCRdb to 2020 to 2021). Study-level background: Samples covering the acute and convalescent phases of COVID-19 were provided by collaborators in the United States, Italy and Spain. The prospective study material was composed of cDNA or gDNA derived from T cells, B-cell-depleted T cells, or PBMCs. The dataset comprised deeply sampled blood TCRbeta repertoires from subjects exposed to, actively infected with, or recovered from COVID-19. The repertoires were released in a freely available public database intended as a resource for research on the immune response to SARS-CoV-2. Samples were obtained from the ongoing ImmuneRACE study (first 160 participants) and from 950 to 1,500 subjects provided by 6 global collaborators. Nearly every sample came with metadata listing a de-identified subject ID, COVID-19 status, age in years and sex. Where HLA class I and class II types were available, the types were taken from metadata supplied by the sample provider, not from assay-based typing.

TCRbeta CDR3 regions were amplified from genomic DNA using the immunoSEQ Assay, a bias-controlled multiplex PCR. Processing in the source paper ran as follows. Within the assay, amplification of reference gene primers was used to estimate how many nucleated cells each sample contained. To quantify the absolute abundance of each unique TCRbeta CDR3 rearrangement, sequence reads were collapsed and filtered. For each sample, productive Simpson clonality was calculated as the square root of Simpson's diversity index across productive rearrangements. This immuneACCESS table, as held by TCRdb, lists in-frame sequences with V and J called but not all clones. Of the missing ones, under half trace to an unresolved V gene in checked studies; the others have no known cause. The V and J calls and clone size come from that table; D and trimming were worked out from the DNA. The sample table records 90,000 to 120,000 clones; over 75% of these occur just once. More than 20% of the sample is taken by the ten largest.

Each collaborating institution followed its own protocols to collect whole blood in K2EDTA tubes. For TCRbeta analysis, collaborator samples were shipped as frozen whole blood, as isolated PBMCs, or as DNA extracted from either sample type. Results and caveats for the whole study, not just this receptor: The quantity of clinical and demographic metadata differed by source and by participant and was supplied without curation.

Specimen: peripheral blood. The sequence was collected from a man between 65 and 85 years old with active or convalescent COVID-19. The chain uses TRBV5-1 and TRBJ2-7; the D gene is perhaps TRBD2, from 6 matching bases. For the CDR3, the sequence is CASARGDGTYEQYF. The nucleotides are TGCGCCAGTGCGCGGGGTGACGGAACCTACGAGCAGTACTTC.